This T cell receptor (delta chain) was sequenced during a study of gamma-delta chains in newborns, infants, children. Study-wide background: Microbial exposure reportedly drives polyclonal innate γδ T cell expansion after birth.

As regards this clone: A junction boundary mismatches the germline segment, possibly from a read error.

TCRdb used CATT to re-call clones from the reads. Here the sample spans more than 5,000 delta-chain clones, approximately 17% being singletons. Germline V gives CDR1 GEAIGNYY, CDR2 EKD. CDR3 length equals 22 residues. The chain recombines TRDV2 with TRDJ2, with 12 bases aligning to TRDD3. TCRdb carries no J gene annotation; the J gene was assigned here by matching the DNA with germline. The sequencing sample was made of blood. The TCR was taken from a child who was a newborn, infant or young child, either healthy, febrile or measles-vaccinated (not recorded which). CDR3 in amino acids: CACDHISPLLGDTSKVTAKLFF. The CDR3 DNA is TGTGCCTGTGACCACATCTCTCCCCTACTGGGGGATACCTCAAAAGTGACAGCAAAACTCTTCTTT.